This entry describes one T cell receptor beta chain. The antigen remains unidentified. Free of recent acute infections or vaccinations, the donors were healthy HIV-negative adults. Per the germline V gene, CDR1 is SEHNR and CDR2 is FQNEAQ (reference sequence). This CDR3 is built from 16 residues. Trimming left V 4 bases short and J 8 bases short, with 22 bases between. Study processing details: Filtering differed, since immunoSEQ gave only junction sequences and no quality scores. Only in-frame clones appear in the TCRdb table, and some are missing; sequencing was by immunoSEQ multiplex PCR. The V and J calls and the clone size are those of that table, but D and trimming were determined from the DNA. The sample has fewer than 850,000 clones; around 91% are singletons. The sample originates from a study of shared clonotypes between healthy human individuals. As for the study in general: CD8 memory received one plate per donor, CD8 naive two, CD4 memory three and CD4 naive three.

Study outcomes and limitations: A generally larger estimated richness was seen in naive subsets than in memory subsets.

The sequenced sample was memory CD8+ T cells from PBMCs. Subset meaning: CD45RO+ cells pooled with CCR7-negative TemRA cells. The chain has TRBV7-9 and TRBJ2-3, with a tentative D call TRBD1 (6 bases). The sequence came from a man younger than 35 in good health. Some clones in this sample may be carry-over from other donors' samples. CDR3: CASSSMTGPIFGTQYF. As DNA, the CDR3 is TGTGCCAGCAGCTCCATGACAGGTCCAATTTTTGGTACGCAGTATTTT.